A single sample is the source of the 27 T cell receptor beta chains below, sequenced in a study of early T cells in non-severe SARS-CoV-2 infection. TCRdb re-analysed the 5' RACE reads in MiXCR, keeping a single row per CDR3 protein. The table lists about 90,000 distinct CDR3 sequences, roughly 14% of them singletons. What was sequenced was whole blood. Source of these receptors: an adult who was a healthcare worker with PCR-confirmed SARS-CoV-2 infection or an uninfected control (not recorded which).

The table lists this clonotype with many counts. For the CDR3, the DNA is TGTGCCATCGGGCGGCTTACCGACGAGCAGTACTTC. Translated: CAIGRLTDEQYF. The V call is TRBV10-3, the J call TRBJ2-7; D remains ambiguous. V lost 8 bases, J lost 5 bases, and 13 bases lay in between. Germline V gives CDR1 ENHRY, CDR2 SYGVKD. The CDR3 is 12 amino acids.

This clonotype was picked up a small number of times. The chain carries TRBV5-6 and TRBJ2-7; 8 bases agree with TRBD1. This CDR3 is 14 amino acids long. With V trimmed by 4 bases and J by 1 base, 4 bases remained unmatched. CDR1 and CDR2 (germline): SGHDT, YYEEEE. For the CDR3, the DNA is TGTGCCAGCAGCGGACAGGGCGATTCCTACGAGCAGTACTTC. It translates to CASSGQGDSYEQYF.

This clonotype was picked up a small number of times. The V call is TRBV5-4, the J call TRBJ2-3; D perhaps matches TRBD1 (6 bases). V was clipped by 4 bases and J by 4 bases, with 19 bases between them. This CDR3 is 16 amino acids long. Germline V CDR1 and CDR2: SGHNT, YYREEE (reference sequence). The CDR3 DNA reads TGTGCCAGCAGCCCCCAGGACAGTATCGCGCCAGATACGCAGTATTTT. Translating it yields CASSPQDSIAPDTQYF.

The chain combines TRBV20-1 with TRBJ2-7; D possibly corresponds to TRBD2 (5 bases). The germline V and J ends were trimmed by 1 base and 9 bases, with 19 bases remaining between them. Germline loops: CDR1 DFQATT, CDR2 SNEGSKA (reference sequence). The CDR3 spans 14 residues. CDR3 loop: CSARGEVGAWRQYF. CDR3 nucleotide sequence: TGCAGTGCTAGAGGTGAGGTGGGAGCGTGGAGGCAGTACTTC.

This rearrangement joins TRBV6-5 to TRBJ1-3; a possible D gene is TRBD1 (5 bases). This CDR3 spans 15 amino acids. Deletions cut 6 bases from V and 0 bases from J, with 12 bases between. Germline CDR1 reads MNHEY; CDR2 reads SVGAGI. The CDR3 loop is CASRNRCCSGNTIYF. The CDR3 DNA reads as TGTGCCAGCAGGAACAGGTGCTGCTCTGGAAACACCATATATTTT.

J is TRBJ2-7 and V is TRBV9; D not resolved. The CDR3 consists of 15 residues. Between the trimmed V and J ends, which lost 0 bases and 1 base, there was a span of 11 bases. Per germline, CDR1 SGDLS and CDR2 YYNGEE. The CDR3 protein is CASSVGSTTSYEQYF. The CDR3 DNA reads as TGTGCCAGCAGCGTAGGTTCTACGACGTCCTACGAGCAGTACTTC.

The chain employs TRBV7-3 and TRBJ2-1; tentative D call: TRBD2 (5 bases). From germline, CDR1 is SGHTA and CDR2 FQGTGA. With 4 bases removed from V and 8 bases from J, the gap between germline ends came to 18 bases. The CDR3 totals 15 residues. CDR3 protein: CASSSTGGLRDEQFF. CDR3 nucleotides: TGTGCCAGCAGCTCGACCGGAGGCCTGAGGGATGAGCAGTTCTTC.

The gene calls are TRBV20-1 and TRBJ2-1; TRBD2 aligns across 14 bases. J lost 3 bases, V lost 1 base, and 11 bases had no gene match. This CDR3 is built from 19 residues. CDR1 and CDR2 (germline): DFQATT, SNEGSKA (reference sequence). The CDR3 sequence is CSARVTGTSGRLNYNEQFF. The CDR3 nucleotides are TGCAGTGCTAGAGTGACCGGGACTAGCGGGAGATTAAACTACAATGAGCAGTTCTTC.

The CDR3 spells CAWTHPGTKAFF. The CDR3 DNA follows: TGTGCCTGGACTCATCCCGGGACGAAAGCTTTCTTT. The rearrangement uses TRBV30 and TRBJ1-1, with D possibly TRBD1 on 5 matching bases. The CDR3 loop spans 12 amino acids. The germline V and J ends were trimmed by 4 bases and 9 bases, with 15 bases remaining between them. Germline CDR1 reads GTSNPN; CDR2 reads SVGIG (reference sequence).

Ten or more counts support this clonotype. The chain is built from TRBV7-7 and TRBJ2-6; D ambiguous. The CDR3 has 17 amino acids. The germline V and J ends were trimmed by 5 bases and 1 base, with 15 bases remaining between them. Germline values: CDR1 SSHAT, CDR2 FNYEAQ (reference sequence). DNA of the CDR3: TGTGCCAGCAGCCCTCTCCCTCGGCCGTCTGGGGCCAACGTCCTGACTTTC. Translated: CASSPLPRPSGANVLTF.

The CDR3, as DNA: TGTGCCAGCACCTCCAGCTACAATGAGCAGTTCTTC. Encoded protein: CASTSSYNEQFF. This chain connects TRBV7-9 to TRBJ2-1; D uncertain. The CDR3 extends over 12 amino acids. Germline assignment: CDR1 SEHNR and CDR2 FQNEAQ (reference sequence). V was trimmed by 7 bases and J by 3 bases, leaving 7 bases between them.

This clonotype was seen more than once but under ten times. V is TRBV5-1 and J is TRBJ2-1; D perhaps matches TRBD2 (6 bases). The germline CDR1 and CDR2 sequences are SGHRS and YFSETQ. With 5 bases removed from V and 5 bases from J, the gap between germline ends came to 26 bases. The CDR3 runs to 18 residues. The CDR3 region has the DNA TGCGCCAGCAGAGAACATCCTGGGAGGCTAGCGTTAGACAATGAGCAGTTCTTC. It translates to CASREHPGRLALDNEQFF.

This clonotype appeared a few times. CDR3 sequence (DNA): TGCGCCAGCAGTGAGCTCCGATTAGGCAGCAATCAGCCCCAGCATTTT. This encodes CASSELRLGSNQPQHF. The chain combines TRBV10-2 with TRBJ1-5; D unclear. The V end lost 2 bases, the J end lost 1 base, and 12 bases lay between the germline ends. Germline CDR1 and CDR2: WSHSY and SAAADI. There are 16 residues in the CDR3.

V usage is TRBV20-1 and J usage is TRBJ2-7; weak D call: TRBD1 (5 bases). The length of the CDR3 is 13 residues. The V and J ends lost 3 bases and 4 bases respectively, with 13 bases between them. Per germline, CDR1 DFQATT and CDR2 SNEGSKA (reference sequence). This chain's CDR3 is CSASSGYVYEQYF. CDR3 nucleotides: TGCAGTGCTAGTTCAGGGTACGTGTACGAGCAGTACTTC.

A few counts support this clonotype. The chain recombines TRBV5-1 with TRBJ2-1; 9 bases fit TRBD2. Germline assignment: CDR1 SGHRS and CDR2 YFSETQ. The trim removed 3 bases at V and 4 bases at J, leaving 8 bases unmatched. The CDR3 is made up of 16 amino acids. DNA for the CDR3: TGCGCCAGCAGCTCCGAACTAGCGGGTAAATACAATGAGCAGTTCTTC. Translated: CASSSELAGKYNEQFF.

The chain is built from TRBV4-2 and TRBJ1-5, with TRBD1 matching 7 bases. Trimming took 0 bases from V and 5 from J; bases not matched to a gene: 4. The germline gives CDR1 LGHNA, CDR2 YNFKEQ. The CDR3 runs 15 residues. CDR3 sequence (DNA): TGTGCCAGCAGCCAAGATCAGGGGGGCCATCAGCCCCAGCATTTT. The encoded protein is CASSQDQGGHQPQHF.

This clonotype appeared a few times. This chain uses TRBV7-3 with TRBJ2-2; D is possibly TRBD1 (5 bases). Germline CDR1 reads SGHTA; CDR2 reads FQGTGA. V was shortened by 4 bases and J by 3 bases, with 9 bases between the two germline ends. CDR3 length: 14 residues. The CDR3 loop is CASSSGSHTGELFF. The CDR3 DNA reads as TGTGCCAGCAGCTCAGGGTCGCACACCGGGGAGCTGTTTTTT.

The CDR3 spells CASSFPTRGLWGEQFF. For the CDR3, the DNA is TGTGCCAGCAGTTTCCCGACTAGAGGCTTGTGGGGTGAGCAGTTCTTC. The gene calls are TRBV28 and TRBJ2-1; D may be TRBD2 (6 bases). Trimming took off 3 bases at V and 9 bases at J, with 21 bases between the two ends. The CDR3 is 16 amino acids. CDR1 is MDHEN, CDR2 SYDVKM, per germline.

This clonotype turned up a few times. The chain couples TRBV20-1 to TRBJ1-1; unclear D gene. Germline V gene lookup returns CDR1 DFQATT and CDR2 SNEGSKA (reference sequence). Deletions cut 0 bases from V and 1 base from J, with 12 bases between. The CDR3 has 15 amino acids. The CDR3 loop is CSAREGGEWNTEAFF. The CDR3 nucleotides are TGCAGTGCTAGAGAAGGCGGGGAATGGAACACTGAAGCTTTCTTT.

The chain has TRBV29-1 and TRBJ1-1; TRBD1 is a possible D gene (5 bases). V dropped 5 bases and J dropped 4 bases, with 8 bases sitting between them. CDR3 length: 11 residues. The germline gives CDR1 SQVTM, CDR2 ANQGSEA. CDR3 sequence reads: CSVLGGTEAFF. The CDR3 nucleotides are TGCAGCGTTCTTGGGGGCACTGAAGCTTTCTTT.

The V call is TRBV29-1, the J call TRBJ2-7; D call uncertain. This CDR3 contains 13 residues. Germline CDR1 and CDR2: SQVTM and ANQGSEA. V lost 0 bases to trimming and J lost 3 bases, with 9 bases between them. In DNA form, the CDR3 reads TGCAGCGTTGAAGATGATCGAGGCTACGAGCAGTACTTC. This codes for CSVEDDRGYEQYF.

The rearrangement joins TRBV7-9 to TRBJ2-1; D is unclear. Trimming removed 2 bases from V and 9 bases from J, with 8 bases in between. The CDR3 sequence is 12 residues long. The germline V gene encodes CDR1 SEHNR and CDR2 FQNEAQ (reference sequence). DNA of the CDR3: TGTGCCAGCAGCTTAATAATGGTTGAGCAGTTCTTC. It specifies CASSLIMVEQFF.

This clonotype was counted between two and nine times. The chain uses TRBV28 and TRBJ2-4; tentative D call: TRBD1 (5 bases). The V gene's germline CDR1 is MDHEN and CDR2 SYDVKM. The CDR3 is 14 amino acids. The V end lost 5 bases, the J end lost 0 bases, and 8 bases lay between the germline ends. The CDR3 region has the DNA TGTGCCAGCAGTACAGGTCTAGCCAAAAACATTCAGTACTTC. Residues: CASSTGLAKNIQYF.

In this sample, this clonotype turned up a few times. This sequence joins TRBV7-6 and TRBJ2-1, with TRBD2 matching 10 bases. V trimming: 5 bases; J trimming: 3 bases; junction bases outside the gene matches: 7. Germline V gene data show CDR1 as SGHVS and CDR2 as FNYEAQ. The CDR3 is made up of 16 amino acids. DNA for the CDR3: TGTGCCAGCAGCAGCGCTAGCGGGAGTGGCTACAATGAGCAGTTCTTC. It is translated as CASSSASGSGYNEQFF.

The J gene is TRBJ2-1, the V gene TRBV7-7, with 13 nucleotides matching TRBD2. In germline, CDR1 is SSHAT, CDR2 FNYEAQ (reference sequence). There are 16 residues in the CDR3. V lost 1 base and J lost 6; bases outside the gene matches: 3. The CDR3 DNA is TGTGCCAGCAGCTTAGGACTAGCGGGAGGTATCAATGAGCAGTTCTTC. Protein sequence: CASSLGLAGGINEQFF.

In this sample, this clonotype turned up a few times. The J gene is TRBJ2-7, the V gene TRBV11-2; 9 bases agree with TRBD2. The CDR3 is 18 residues long. Germline V gene lookup returns CDR1 SGHAT and CDR2 FQNNGV. Trimming took 0 bases from V and 2 from J; bases not matched to a gene: 11. This CDR3 reads CASSLDPLAGRIAYEQYF. CDR3 DNA sequence: TGTGCCAGCAGCTTAGACCCCCTAGCGGGACGTATTGCCTACGAGCAGTACTTC.

The chain links TRBV5-5 to TRBJ2-3; weak D call: TRBD1 (6 bases). Germline CDR1 is SGHKS and CDR2 is YYEKEE (reference sequence). This CDR3 has 16 residues. Trimming left V 0 bases short and J 2 bases short, with 13 bases between. CDR3 amino acids: CASSLERQEFTDTQYF. Here the CDR3 DNA reads TGTGCCAGCAGCTTGGAGAGACAGGAGTTCACAGATACGCAGTATTTT.